These T cell receptor beta chains were read from a single sample in a study of T cell changes during pregnancy in multiple sclerosis. Clones were sequenced by immunoSEQ multiplex PCR, and TCRdb holds only the in-frame ones, with some missing. The data contain approximately 44,000 clones, less than 95% of them singletons. This specimen consisted of CD4+ T cells from peripheral blood mononuclear cells, obtained in the third trimester of pregnancy. The receptors here all came from a female donor with multiple sclerosis, enrolled in a pregnancy study. Both conserved end residues are part of each CDR3. The order of the fields is D gene, V gene, clone size, J gene, CDR3 protein, CDR3 DNA. A D gene is named only where the DNA matches it firmly. Clone size appears in some rows only: once, few, many, or a class for an expanded clone.

TRBD2,TRBV11-2,once,TRBJ2-1,CASSLLAGGYNEQFF,TGTGCCAGCAGCTTACTAGCGGGAGGTTACAATGAGCAGTTCTTC
.,TRBV6-6,once,TRBJ2-7,CASSYSPGNEQYF,TGTGCCAGCAGTTACTCGCCGGGAAACGAGCAGTACTTC
TRBD1,TRBV6-5,.,TRBJ2-6,CASSMGQSGANVLTF,TGTGCCAGCAGCATGGGACAGTCTGGGGCCAACGTCCTGACTTTC
.,TRBV21-1,.,TRBJ1-5,CASSTPDRAHNQPQHF,TGTGCCAGCAGCACTCCGGACAGGGCTCATAATCAGCCCCAGCATTTT
TRBD1,TRBV12-5,.,TRBJ1-5,CASGPDTPGQEVHQPQHF,TGTGCTAGTGGTCCCGATACTCCGGGACAGGAGGTCCATCAGCCCCAGCATTTT
TRBD2,TRBV27,.,TRBJ2-1,CASSFLAGGNEQFF,TGTGCCAGCAGTTTCCTAGCGGGAGGCAATGAGCAGTTCTTC
.,TRBV28,.,TRBJ1-2,CASSFRSITNYGYTF,TGTGCCAGCAGTTTCCGTTCTATAACTAACTATGGCTACACCTTC
.,TRBV27,.,TRBJ2-4,CASSLSGVAKNIQYF,TGTGCCAGCAGTTTATCAGGGGTAGCCAAAAACATTCAGTACTTC
TRBD2,TRBV7-3,.,TRBJ2-3,CASSLLAASTDTQYF,TGTGCCAGCAGCCTACTAGCGGCTAGCACAGATACGCAGTATTTT
.,TRBV14,.,TRBJ1-2,CASSPDSYYGYTF,TGTGCCAGCAGCCCGGACTCCTACTATGGCTACACCTTC
TRBD2,TRBV5-1,.,TRBJ2-5,CASSPTSGRGETQYF,TGCGCCAGCAGCCCGACTAGCGGGAGAGGGGAGACCCAGTACTTC
TRBD1,TRBV5-4,.,TRBJ2-3,CASSLGGQGADTQYF,TGTGCCAGCAGCTTGGGTGGCCAGGGGGCAGATACGCAGTATTTT
TRBD1,TRBV7-9,.,TRBJ1-4,CASSLRDRGEKLFF,TGTGCCAGCAGCTTAAGGGACAGGGGAGAAAAACTGTTTTTT
.,TRBV6-5,.,TRBJ1-2,CASSYSSGIYGYTF,TGTGCCAGCAGTTACTCATCGGGGATCTATGGCTACACCTTC
TRBD2,TRBV7-9,once,TRBJ2-3,CASSLAGGGGNTQYF,TGTGCCAGCAGCTTAGCGGGAGGCGGGGGAAATACGCAGTATTTT
.,TRBV19,.,TRBJ1-1,CASSRGSVNTEAFF,TGTGCCAGTAGTAGGGGCAGTGTGAACACTGAAGCTTTCTTT
TRBD2,TRBV7-2,.,TRBJ2-3,CASSLGLAGAFSTDTQYF,TGTGCCAGCAGCTTAGGTCTAGCGGGAGCGTTCAGCACAGATACGCAGTATTTT
.,TRBV14,once,TRBJ2-5,CASSQDWGHGETQYF,TGTGCCAGCAGCCAAGATTGGGGGCATGGAGAGACCCAGTACTTC
TRBD1,TRBV11-3,.,TRBJ2-1,CASSSPGTGDGGEQFF,TGTGCCAGCAGCTCTCCCGGGACAGGTGACGGAGGTGAGCAGTTCTTC
.,TRBV9,.,TRBJ1-2,CASSVGLQGYYGYTF,TGTGCCAGCAGCGTAGGGCTACAGGGATACTATGGCTACACCTTC
TRBD1,TRBV27,.,TRBJ1-3,CASSLTTGGLGNTIYF,TGTGCCAGCAGTTTAACGACAGGGGGTCTTGGAAACACCATATATTTT
TRBD2,TRBV18,.,TRBJ2-1,CASSPPRGGGSSYNEQFF,TGTGCCAGCTCACCACCTAGGGGAGGCGGGAGCTCCTACAATGAGCAGTTCTTC
TRBD2,TRBV7-6,.,TRBJ2-2,CASSLAAGVGRFTGELFF,TGTGCCAGCAGCTTAGCGGCGGGAGTAGGGAGGTTTACCGGGGAGCTGTTTTTT
.,TRBV27,once,TRBJ2-6,CASSSRRGSGANVLTF,TGTGCCAGCAGTTCGAGACGGGGCTCTGGGGCCAACGTCCTGACTTTC
TRBD2,TRBV5-8,.,TRBJ2-5,CASSLRLAGDTQYF,TGTGCCAGCAGCTTGAGGCTAGCGGGAGACACCCAGTACTTC
TRBD2,TRBV9,.,TRBJ2-1,CASSVGLAGHEQFF,TGTGCCAGCAGCGTAGGACTAGCGGGCCATGAGCAGTTCTTC
.,TRBV28,.,TRBJ2-7,CASSPLPADYEQYF,TGTGCCAGCAGTCCGCTCCCCGCAGATTACGAGCAGTACTTC
.,TRBV4-3,.,TRBJ2-1,CASSQLKTQYNEQFF,TGCGCCAGCAGCCAACTGAAGACACAGTACAATGAGCAGTTCTTC
.,TRBV7-3,.,TRBJ2-3,CASSLNELNTQYF,TGTGCCAGCAGCTTAAACGAACTAAATACGCAGTATTTT
.,TRBV19,.,TRBJ2-5,CASSIGLQETQYF,TGTGCCAGTAGTATAGGACTCCAAGAGACCCAGTACTTC
.,TRBV5-1,.,TRBJ2-7,CASSLNSGAYLGEQYF,TGCGCCAGCAGCTTGAATAGTGGGGCCTACCTCGGGGAGCAGTACTTC
.,TRBV7-2,.,TRBJ2-1,CASSFWSDREGNEQFF,TGTGCCAGCAGCTTCTGGTCGGACAGGGAGGGCAATGAGCAGTTCTTC